Below are 17 T cell receptor beta chains sequenced from a single sample in a study of CD8+CD57+ T cells in acquired aplastic anemia. Investigators profiled TCR beta VDJ and CDR3 from genomic DNA template. One entry per CDR3 protein, called by TCRdb with MiXCR from the reads. The data show around 190,000 distinct CDR3 sequences, with 48% seen just once and 10% to 15% held by the top ten. The sequenced patients had an expansion of CD8+CD57+ cells seen by flow cytometry. Sequenced input: sorted CD4+, CD8+, or CD8+CD57+ T cells (not recorded which) from PBMCs. All receptors derive from a human donor with aplastic anemia.

This chain links TRBV6-1 with TRBJ2-7, with 9 bases matching TRBD1. The germline V gene encodes CDR1 MNHNS and CDR2 SASEGT. The CDR3 has 14 residues. The V gene end was trimmed by 5 bases and the J gene end by 2 bases; junction bases not matched to a gene: 4. CDR3 nucleotides: TGTGCCAGCAGTATCCGGGACAGGGCCTACGAGCAGTACTTC. Its protein is CASSIRDRAYEQYF.

This clonotype appeared once. V and J are TRBV2 and TRBJ2-7; TRBD2 agrees at 9 bases. Germline lookup yields CDR1 SNHLY and CDR2 FYNNEI. The CDR3 has 14 amino acids. The V gene end was trimmed by 2 bases and the J gene end by 3 bases; junction bases not matched to a gene: 2. In nucleotides, the CDR3 is TGTGCCAGCAGTGAACATAGCGGGGGCTACGAGCAGTACTTC. It specifies CASSEHSGGYEQYF.

The sample holds many counts of this clonotype. The chain has TRBV3-1 and TRBJ1-6, with no clear D. Trimming took off 5 bases at V and 3 bases at J, with 11 bases between the two ends. This CDR3 spans 15 amino acids. Germline CDR1 LGHDT, CDR2 YNNKEL (reference sequence). The CDR3 sequence: CASSETRYYNSPLHF. In nucleotides, the CDR3 is TGTGCCAGCAGCGAAACACGTTACTATAATTCACCCCTCCACTTT.

The chain links TRBV15 to TRBJ2-3; the D gene is possibly TRBD1 (7 bases). This CDR3 has 14 residues. Germline CDR1 LNHNV, CDR2 YYDKDF (reference sequence). Deletions cut 3 bases from V and 11 bases from J, with 18 bases between. As DNA, the CDR3 is TGTGCCACCAGCAGCGATAACAGGGGAGGTGGGCAGTATTTT. Translated: CATSSDNRGGGQYF.

Concerning this clonotype itself: One base away lies a much larger clone, so this may be a sequencing read error. The chain uses TRBV6-5 and TRBJ1-2; maybe TRBD1 (5 bases). This CDR3 comprises 13 residues. Germline CDR1 reads MNHEY; CDR2 reads SVGAGI. V shed 2 bases and J shed 1 base, with 5 bases lying between them. Here the CDR3 DNA reads TGTGCCAGCAGTTACGGGGGTAACTATGGCTACACCTTC. Amino acids: CASSYGGNYGYTF.

The chain uses TRBV6-5 and TRBJ1-5; TRBD1 matches at 7 bases. V trimming: 1 base; J trimming: 5 bases; junction bases outside the gene matches: 20. Germline CDR1 and CDR2: MNHEY and SVGAGI. The CDR3 is 20 amino acids. The CDR3 DNA reads TGTGCCAGCAGTTACTGGCAGGGGGTAAGTGCGTATGGGCGGCATCAGCCCCAGCATTTT. Its protein is CASSYWQGVSAYGRHQPQHF.

The CDR3 DNA sequence: TGTGCCAGCAGCTTAGGCGTCACTAGCGATAGCACAGATACGCAGTATTTT. Translated: CASSLGVTSDSTDTQYF. The rearrangement links TRBV11-2 to TRBJ2-3; 7 bases fit TRBD2. The germline CDR1 and CDR2 sequences are SGHAT and FQNNGV. This CDR3 is built from 17 residues. V shed 1 base, J shed 0 bases, and the junction held 7 bases outside the gene matches.

On this clonotype itself: The conserved final phenylalanine or tryptophan is absent from the CDR3, which likely points to a read error. The gene calls are TRBV24-1 and TRBJ2-7; TRBD1 agrees at 7 bases. CDR1 KGHDR and CDR2 SFDVKD come from the germline V gene. The CDR3 is 14 residues long. The V gene end was trimmed by 5 bases and the J gene end by 1 base; junction bases not matched to a gene: 4. CDR3 DNA: TGTGCCACCAGTGCCCCGGACAGGTCCTACGAGCAGTACCTC. It specifies CATSAPDRSYEQYL.

The sample holds many counts of this clonotype. The chain employs TRBV20-1 and TRBJ2-5; TRBD1 agrees at 8 bases. Germline V gene lookup returns CDR1 DFQATT and CDR2 SNEGSKA (reference sequence). The CDR3 covers 14 residues. After removal of 2 bases from V and 6 bases from J, the junction contained 8 bases not matched to a gene. CDR3 sequence: CSARWQGAEKTQYF. CDR3 sequence (DNA): TGCAGTGCTAGATGGCAGGGGGCTGAAAAGACCCAGTACTTC.

This clonotype was observed at least ten times. V gene TRBV11-2 combines with J gene TRBJ2-5; 14 nucleotides match TRBD2. The length of the CDR3 is 18 residues. Trimming at V came to 3 bases and at J to 0 bases, leaving 6 bases not matched to a gene. Germline CDR1 is SGHAT and CDR2 is FQNNGV. This CDR3 is CASSFRTSGGPYQETQYF. In DNA, the CDR3 is TGTGCCAGCAGCTTCCGGACTAGCGGGGGGCCTTACCAAGAGACCCAGTACTTC.

The CDR3 coding sequence is TGTGCCAGCAGTTACACCAACCTTCCCTACGAGCAGTACTTC. It encodes CASSYTNLPYEQYF. The chain carries TRBV12-3 or TRBV12-4 and TRBJ2-7; no clear D gene. Trimming left V 4 bases short and J 2 bases short, with 12 bases between. There are 14 residues in the CDR3.

The gene calls are TRBV29-1 and TRBJ1-3, with TRBD1 identical over 10 bases. In germline, CDR1 is SQVTM, CDR2 ANQGSEA. This CDR3 spans 17 amino acids. V shed 3 bases and J 5 bases; nucleotides not matched to a gene: 13. The CDR3 here is CSVDIGSADRGRNTIYF. CDR3 in DNA: TGCAGCGTTGACATAGGTTCGGCGGACAGGGGGAGAAACACCATATATTTT.

Only a few counts were recorded for this clonotype. The DNA of the CDR3 is TGCAGTGCTAGAGAGACCCAGTACTTC. Translating it yields CSARETQYF. The rearrangement links TRBV20-1 to TRBJ2-5; D remains unclear. Germline values: CDR1 DFQATT, CDR2 SNEGSKA (reference sequence). Trimming removed 0 bases at V and 7 bases at J, with 0 bases between. There are 9 residues in the CDR3.

This clonotype was found a few times. The chain couples TRBV2 to TRBJ2-7; possibly TRBD1 or TRBD2 for D (5 bases each). Germline V lookup: CDR1 SNHLY, CDR2 FYNNEI. The CDR3 length is 11 residues. Trimming shortened V by 5 bases and J by 6 bases, and 8 bases separated the two germline ends. Here the CDR3 DNA reads TGTGCCAGCAGTCAAGGGACCGAGCAGTACTTC. Protein product: CASSQGTEQYF.

This clonotype was picked up a small number of times. The gene calls are TRBV24-1 and TRBJ2-1; D is unclear. The CDR3 sequence is 16 residues long. V shed 5 bases and J shed 1 base, with 14 bases lying between them. In germline, CDR1 is KGHDR, CDR2 SFDVKD. CDR3 loop: CATSAPAGRSYNEQFF. The CDR3 region has the DNA TGTGCCACCAGTGCTCCTGCAGGTCGGTCCTACAATGAGCAGTTCTTC.

This clonotype showed up just a few times. Written as DNA, the CDR3 is TGTGCCAGCAGGATCGAGGGAGGGCCGTACGAGCAGTACTTC. Its protein product is CASRIEGGPYEQYF. J is TRBJ2-7 and V is TRBV7-8; 7 bases are a match to TRBD2. J lost 4 bases, V lost 6 bases, and 9 bases had no gene match. In germline, CDR1 is SGHVS, CDR2 FQNEAQ. The CDR3 spans 14 residues.

The chain employs TRBV20-1 and TRBJ2-3; 7 nucleotides align to TRBD1. Looked up from germline, CDR1 is DFQATT and CDR2 is SNEGSKA (reference sequence). V was pared by 8 bases and J by 2 bases, with 22 bases of the junction left unmatched. The length of the CDR3 is 18 residues. This CDR3 reads CSQYGQALPGHPTDTQYF. CDR3 in DNA: TGCAGTCAATACGGACAGGCCCTACCGGGACATCCCACAGATACGCAGTATTTT.